The next 31 T cell receptor beta chains were all read from a single sample in a study of T-cell memory formation after mild COVID-19. TCRdb re-called the 5' RACE reads through MiXCR, storing one row per CDR3 protein. This sample has about 180,000 distinct CDR3 sequences, with under 20% found just once. Sequenced: PBMCs or a T cell subset sorted from them (not recorded which). The receptors derive from an adult woman who had mild COVID-19 (a few samples of this study predate the infection). Cell type and time point are not known.

This clonotype turned up a few times. The chain is built from TRBV4-1 and TRBJ1-4; TRBD1 matches 7 bases. Germline CDR1 reads MGHRA; CDR2 reads YSYEKL. V lost 7 bases to trimming and J lost 4 bases; unmatched junction nucleotides: 12. The CDR3 runs 16 residues. The CDR3 bases are TGCGCCAGCACCCGACCCGGAGGGGGCAGTAATGAAAAACTGTTTTTT. Translating gives CASTRPGGGSNEKLFF.

This clonotype was seen a handful of times. CDR3 nucleotide sequence: TGTGCCAGCAGTGGACAGGAAAATGAAAAACTGTTTTTT. Residues: CASSGQENEKLFF. The chain employs TRBV6-1 and TRBJ1-4; D may be TRBD1 (6 bases). Per the germline V gene, CDR1 is MNHNS and CDR2 is SASEGT. This CDR3 is 13 amino acids long. Trimming took 4 bases from V and 5 from J, leaving 8 bases between them.

There are a few counts of this clonotype. This chain uses TRBV5-6 with TRBJ2-2; either TRBD1 or TRBD2 may supply D (5 bases each). Germline-derived CDR1 and CDR2 are SGHDT and YYEEEE. CDR3 length equals 16 residues. The V gene lost 4 bases and the J gene lost 4 bases, with 17 bases spanning the gap. The CDR3 nucleotides are TGTGCCAGCAGCACCGCCGGGGCGTTTTCCACCGGGGAGCTGTTTTTT. Its translation is CASSTAGAFSTGELFF. The complete variable domain, with remaining parts taken from reference TRBV5-6 and TRBJ2-2, reads DAGVTQSPTHLIKTRGQQVTLRCSPKSGHDTVSWYQQALGQGPQFIFQYYEEEERQRGNFPDRFSGHQFPNYSSELNVNALLLGDSALYLCASSTAGAFSTGELFFGEGSRLTVL.

There are a few counts of this clonotype. The rearrangement links TRBV12-3 or TRBV12-4 to TRBJ2-1; TRBD2 agrees at 14 bases. After removal of 2 bases from V and 4 bases from J, the junction contained 13 bases not matched to a gene. This CDR3 has 20 amino acids. CDR3 DNA: TGTGCCAGCAGTTTACCCGGGACTAGCGGGAGAAGAGAACTGTACAATGAGCAGTTCTTC. Amino acids: CASSLPGTSGRRELYNEQFF.

The J gene is TRBJ2-7, the V gene TRBV20-1, with 10 nucleotides matching TRBD1. CDR3 size: 15 residues. The V gene's germline CDR1 is DFQATT and CDR2 SNEGSKA (reference sequence). V was pared by 1 base and J by 3 bases, with 6 bases of the junction left unmatched. The CDR3 protein is CSARGSGDRGYEQYF. As DNA, the CDR3 is TGCAGTGCTAGAGGTTCAGGGGACAGGGGCTACGAGCAGTACTTC.

This sequence joins TRBV24-1 and TRBJ2-5; 7 positions match TRBD2. The CDR3 length is 12 residues. The trim removed 9 bases at V and 5 bases at J, leaving 5 bases unmatched. In germline, CDR1 is KGHDR, CDR2 SFDVKD. The DNA for the CDR3 is TGTGCCACCGGGGGGGAGTTGGAGACCCAGTACTTC. It codes for CATGGELETQYF.

The chain couples TRBV18 to TRBJ2-3; TRBD2 is a possible D gene (5 bases). The ends were cut back, 1 base at V and 4 bases at J, with 12 bases in the middle. This CDR3 comprises 15 residues. Germline V gives CDR1 KGHSH, CDR2 LQKENI. CDR3 in DNA: TGTGCCAGCTCACCACAGATAGATAGCGCAGATACGCAGTATTTT. Amino acids: CASSPQIDSADTQYF. The variable domain in full, with the rest retrieved from reference TRBV18 and TRBJ2-3, is NAGVMQNPRHLVRRRGQEARLRCSPMKGHSHVYWYRQLPEEGLKFMVYLQKENIIDESGMPKERFSAEFPKEGPSILRIQQVVRGDSAAYFCASSPQIDSADTQYFGPGTRLTVL.

This clonotype was seen repeatedly, ten times or more. The chain carries TRBV12-3 or TRBV12-4 and TRBJ2-7; D possibly corresponds to TRBD1 (6 bases). Trimming cost V 5 bases and J 1 base, with 9 bases left between them. CDR3 length: 13 residues. CDR3 DNA: TGTGCCAGCAGTACAGGACAGTCCTACGAGCAGTACTTC. Its protein is CASSTGQSYEQYF.

V and J are TRBV28 and TRBJ1-2; 9 bases fit TRBD1. J gave up 4 bases and V 10 bases, and 7 bases lay outside the gene matches. The germline gives CDR1 MDHEN, CDR2 SYDVKM. This CDR3 spans 13 amino acids. The CDR3 nucleotides are TGTGCCACCGTGACAGGGGGGAGCTATGGCTACACCTTC. Residues: CATVTGGSYGYTF.

The V call is TRBV30, the J call TRBJ1-6, with D perhaps matching TRBD1 (5 bases). Trimming cost V 3 bases and J 10 bases, with 22 bases left between them. The CDR3 covers 16 residues. In germline, CDR1 is GTSNPN, CDR2 SVGIG (reference sequence). CDR3 sequence (DNA): TGTGCCTGGAGACCTATCCCCAACTGGGACTTGTCACCCCTCCACTTT. Residues: CAWRPIPNWDLSPLHF.

This clonotype came up a few times. V and J are TRBV15 and TRBJ2-5, with a possible D match to TRBD2 (5 bases). The length of the CDR3 is 15 residues. Trimming shortened V by 1 base and J by 1 base, and 10 bases separated the two germline ends. CDR1 is LNHNV and CDR2 is YYDKDF in the germline V gene (reference sequence). The CDR3 region has the DNA TGTGCCACCAGCAGAGCTCTAGAGGGCCAAGAGACCCAGTACTTC. Translated: CATSRALEGQETQYF.

V usage is TRBV6-1 and J usage is TRBJ2-1; D is perhaps TRBD2 (5 bases). Trimming stripped 10 bases from V and 6 bases from J, with 16 bases between. The CDR3 has 13 amino acids. The germline V gene encodes CDR1 MNHNS and CDR2 SASEGT. The DNA of the CDR3 is TGTGCCATCCGGCGGGCTCGGGGCAATGAGCAGTTCTTC. Its protein product is CAIRRARGNEQFF.

This clonotype was observed a few times. The rearrangement uses TRBV7-2 and TRBJ2-7, with 10 bases matching TRBD2. CDR1 and CDR2 from the germline V gene are SGHTA and FQGNSA. The junction had 6 bases not matched to a gene; V was cut back by 5 bases and J by 2 bases. The CDR3 contains 15 residues. Here the CDR3 reads CASSRGTSETYEQYF. In DNA, the CDR3 is TGTGCCAGCAGCAGAGGGACTAGCGAGACCTACGAGCAGTACTTC.

The chain combines TRBV27 with TRBJ2-3; D is possibly TRBD1 (6 bases). V was clipped by 8 bases and J by 3 bases, with 18 bases between them. This CDR3 contains 15 residues. Per germline, CDR1 MNHEY and CDR2 SMNVEV (reference sequence). In nucleotides, the CDR3 is TGTGCCAGCCTACCCTATGGCCAGGGGACAGATACGCAGTATTTT. It yields the protein CASLPYGQGTDTQYF.

Only a few counts were recorded for this clonotype. This chain joins TRBV29-1 and TRBJ2-3, with 12 bases fitting TRBD2. The CDR3 contains 15 residues. Per germline, CDR1 SQVTM and CDR2 ANQGSEA. V shed 7 bases, J shed 4 bases, and the junction held 9 bases outside the gene matches. The CDR3 coding sequence is TGCAGCGGGCGAAGACTAGCGGGAGAAGCAGATACGCAGTATTTT. This gives the protein CSGRRLAGEADTQYF.

The V call is TRBV3-1, the J call TRBJ2-5; D remains ambiguous. The V end was cut by 0 bases, the J end by 5 bases, with 10 bases between. CDR3 length: 14 residues. The V gene's germline CDR1 is LGHDT and CDR2 YNNKEL (reference sequence). This CDR3 reads CASSQEIRAETQYF. The CDR3 DNA sequence: TGTGCCAGCAGCCAAGAGATTAGAGCGGAGACCCAGTACTTC.

This clonotype was seen only a few times. The V and J genes are TRBV27 and TRBJ1-2; the D gene is possibly TRBD1 (6 bases). The V end lost 6 bases, the J end lost 8 bases, and 13 bases lay between the germline ends. The germline gives CDR1 MNHEY, CDR2 SMNVEV (reference sequence). The CDR3 spans 12 residues. CDR3 sequence reads: CASREGVGGYTF. CDR3 nucleotides: TGTGCCAGCAGGGAGGGGGTAGGCGGCTACACCTTC.

This chain links TRBV25-1 with TRBJ2-5, with 8 positions matching TRBD1. This CDR3 spans 15 amino acids. The germline V gene encodes CDR1 MGHDK and CDR2 SYGVNS. V gave up 2 bases and J gave up 2 bases; unmatched junction bases: 4. Here the CDR3 DNA reads TGTGCCAGCAGTGAACAGGGGGCATCACAAGAGACCCAGTACTTC. Its translation is CASSEQGASQETQYF.

This chain uses TRBV20-1 with TRBJ1-2, with D maybe TRBD1 (6 bases). The germline V and J ends were trimmed by 1 base and 4 bases, with 22 bases remaining between them. The CDR3 totals 17 residues. Germline CDR1 and CDR2: DFQATT and SNEGSKA (reference sequence). In DNA form, the CDR3 reads TGCAGTGCTAGAGGCACCCCAGGACAGCCACAATCCTATGGCTACACCTTC. Translation gives CSARGTPGQPQSYGYTF.

V is TRBV9 and J is TRBJ2-1, with 7 positions matching TRBD2. CDR1 and CDR2 from the germline V gene are SGDLS and YYNGEE. V was pared by 2 bases and J by 7 bases, with 6 bases of the junction left unmatched. The CDR3 consists of 14 residues. The CDR3 region is CASSVIGGYNEQFF. CDR3 DNA: TGTGCCAGCAGCGTGATCGGGGGGTATAATGAGCAGTTCTTC.

V gene TRBV2 combines with J gene TRBJ1-1, with TRBD1 identical over 8 bases. Germline V gene sequence: CDR1 SNHLY, CDR2 FYNNEI. This CDR3 comprises 13 residues. The ends lost 5 bases at V and 4 bases at J; junction bases unmatched: 3. CDR3 loop: CASSQGAGTEAFF. As DNA, the CDR3 is TGTGCCAGCAGTCAGGGGGCCGGCACTGAAGCTTTCTTT.

The chain recombines TRBV4-2 with TRBJ2-3, with D maybe TRBD1 (6 bases). Germline lookup yields CDR1 LGHNA and CDR2 YNFKEQ. Trimming took off 1 base at V and 7 bases at J, with 12 bases between the two ends. The CDR3 is 14 amino acids. This CDR3 is CASSQVQGKNTQYF. The DNA for the CDR3 is TGTGCCAGCAGCCAAGTTCAGGGGAAAAATACGCAGTATTTT.

The CDR3 region is CASRDTTNTGELFF. CDR3 DNA: TGCGCCAGCAGAGACACAACGAACACCGGGGAGCTGTTTTTT. The gene calls are TRBV5-1 and TRBJ2-2, with unresolved D. CDR3 length: 14 amino acids. The ends were cut back, 5 bases at V and 0 bases at J, with 8 bases in the middle. From germline, CDR1 is SGHRS and CDR2 YFSETQ.

The chain carries TRBV7-6 and TRBJ1-1, with no clear D. Deletions cut 5 bases from V and 5 bases from J, with 12 bases between. Germline loops: CDR1 SGHVS, CDR2 FNYEAQ. This CDR3 contains 13 residues. The CDR3 protein is CASSRGVGTEAFF. CDR3 nucleotides: TGTGCCAGCAGCCGCGGGGTAGGGACTGAAGCTTTCTTT.

This clonotype was seen only a few times. The V gene is TRBV12-3 or TRBV12-4, the J gene TRBJ1-6; a weak D match, TRBD1 (6 bases). Trimming shortened V by 10 bases and J by 6 bases, and 13 bases separated the two germline ends. The CDR3 is 13 amino acids. CDR3 in DNA: TGTGCCATCTCCGGGACACCTAATTCACCCCTCCACTTT. Amino acid sequence: CAISGTPNSPLHF.

This clonotype was found many times. The chain has TRBV7-8 and TRBJ2-3, with a weak D call TRBD2 (5 bases). Per the germline V gene, CDR1 is SGHVS and CDR2 is FQNEAQ. Trimming cost V 1 base and J 1 base, with 15 bases left between them. The CDR3 consists of 17 residues. The CDR3 DNA reads as TGTGCCAGCAGCTTAGGAGGACTTCCACCGGGCACAGATACGCAGTATTTT. Its translation is CASSLGGLPPGTDTQYF.

The chain has TRBV11-3 and TRBJ1-2; TRBD1 matches at 7 bases. Germline CDR1 and CDR2: SGHNT and YENEEA. The J segment lost 3 bases and the V segment lost 8 bases, leaving 12 bases of the junction unmatched. The CDR3 length is 15 residues. The CDR3 DNA follows: TGTGCCAGCGGGACCCGAGCGCAGGGGGACTATGGCTACACCTTC. It translates to CASGTRAQGDYGYTF.

CDR3 protein: CASSHNPLSGRDYYEQYF. The CDR3, as DNA: TGTGCCAGCAGCCATAATCCCCTGAGCGGGAGAGATTACTACGAGCAGTACTTC. The chain recombines TRBV12-3 or TRBV12-4 with TRBJ2-7; TRBD2 matches 8 bases. Trimming cost V 6 bases and J 3 bases; bases outside gene matches: 19. This CDR3 comprises 18 residues.

This clonotype came up a few times. V is TRBV25-1 and J is TRBJ2-3; D ambiguous. This CDR3 has 12 residues. Germline CDR1 and CDR2: MGHDK and SYGVNS. Deletions cut 4 bases from V and 5 bases from J, with 7 bases between. The CDR3 DNA sequence: TGTGCCAGCAGTGTCGTTGGAGATACGCAGTATTTT. It is translated as CASSVVGDTQYF. Combining the CDR3 with reference TRBV25-1 and TRBJ2-3 gives the whole variable domain EADIYQTPRYLVIGTGKKITLECSQTMGHDKMYWYQQDPGMELHLIHYSYGVNSTEKGDLSSESTVSRIRTEHFPLTLESARPSHTSQYLCASSVVGDTQYFGPGTRLTVL.

The DNA of the CDR3 is TGTGCCAGTAGTATAATGGGACAGGGTTCGGAGACCCAGTACTTC. Translated, it gives CASSIMGQGSETQYF. The chain joins TRBV19 to TRBJ2-5; TRBD1 matches 9 bases. Germline lookup yields CDR1 LNHDA and CDR2 SQIVND (reference sequence). The CDR3 spans 15 residues. J was trimmed by 5 bases and V by 2 bases; bases with no gene match: 6.

This clonotype was seen more than once but under ten times. The chain uses TRBV7-8 and TRBJ2-1, with a tentative D call TRBD2 (5 bases). The germline CDR1 and CDR2 sequences are SGHVS and FQNEAQ. Trimming left V 0 bases short and J 7 bases short, with 13 bases between. This CDR3 contains 15 residues. CDR3 protein: CASSLALRVENEQFF. For the CDR3, the DNA is TGTGCCAGCAGCTTAGCATTGAGGGTTGAAAATGAGCAGTTCTTC. The complete variable domain, with remaining parts taken from reference TRBV7-8 and TRBJ2-1, reads GAGVSQSPRYKVAKRGQDVALRCDPISGHVSLFWYQQALGQGPEFLTYFQNEAQLDKSGLPSDRFFAERPEGSVSTLKIQRTQQEDSAVYLCASSLALRVENEQFFGPGTRLTVL.